These 15 T cell receptor beta chains share one sample of origin, sequenced in a study of early T cells in non-severe SARS-CoV-2 infection. Each CDR3 protein gets one entry after TCRdb re-called the 5' RACE reads with MiXCR. The table lists 55,000 to 65,000 distinct CDR3 sequences, over 9.5% of them singletons, with 6.5% in the top ten. The sequencing input was whole blood. These receptors all come from an adult who was a healthcare worker with PCR-confirmed SARS-CoV-2 infection or an uninfected control (not recorded which).

This clonotype was observed at least ten times. The chain combines TRBV5-8 with TRBJ1-2; TRBD1 matches at 8 bases. Germline loops: CDR1 SGHTS, CDR2 YDEGEE. This CDR3 comprises 15 residues. Trimming took 5 bases from V and 4 from J; bases not matched to a gene: 10. In nucleotides, the CDR3 is TGTGCCAGCAGTAGGACAGGGTATTCCGGCTATGGCTACACCTTC. This sequence encodes CASSRTGYSGYGYTF.

This clonotype was seen a handful of times. V and J are TRBV7-2 and TRBJ2-7; the D is unclear. The CDR3 has 14 residues. V lost 7 bases, J lost 4 bases, and 17 bases lay in between. Looked up from germline, CDR1 is SGHTA and CDR2 is FQGNSA. The CDR3 reads CASTPESWLYEQYF. The DNA for the CDR3 is TGTGCCAGCACCCCGGAGTCCTGGCTATACGAGCAGTACTTC.

This clonotype was recorded at least ten times. The rearrangement joins TRBV20-1 to TRBJ2-7, with D uncertain. Per the germline V gene, CDR1 is DFQATT and CDR2 is SNEGSKA (reference sequence). CDR3 length: 14 amino acids. The CDR3 reads CSPARITGYYEQYF. CDR3 nucleotide sequence: TGCAGCCCTGCTAGAATAACGGGTTACTACGAGCAGTACTTC.

This clonotype has at least ten counts. The CDR3 DNA follows: TGTGCCAGCAGTTTTCGGCAGGGCCTCTTGAATGAGCAGTTCTTC. Translated, it gives CASSFRQGLLNEQFF. The J gene is TRBJ2-1, the V gene TRBV12-3 or TRBV12-4, with TRBD1 as a possible D gene (5 bases). The CDR3 length is 15 residues. V was cut by 3 bases and J by 7 bases, with 16 bases left in between.

This clonotype was picked up a small number of times. The chain employs TRBV15 and TRBJ2-1; the D gene is possibly TRBD1 (5 bases). The CDR3 is made up of 16 amino acids. CDR1 is LNHNV and CDR2 is YYDKDF in the germline V gene (reference sequence). The ends were cut back, 0 bases at V and 4 bases at J, with 13 bases in the middle. CDR3 sequence (DNA): TGTGCCACCAGCAGAGATGACAGACCGATTTACAATGAGCAGTTCTTC. Its translation is CATSRDDRPIYNEQFF. Full variable domain (rest looked up from reference TRBV15 and TRBJ2-1): DAMVIQNPRYQVTQFGKPVTLSCSQTLNHNVMYWYQQKSSQAPKLLFHYYDKDFNNEADTPDNFQSRRPNTSFCFLDIRSPGLGDTAMYLCATSRDDRPIYNEQFFGPGTRLTVL.

This clonotype has only a few counts. In DNA form, the CDR3 reads TGCGCCAGCAGACGGACCGGGACTAGCGGGAGTGATGAGCAGTTCTTC. Translated: CASRRTGTSGSDEQFF. This chain links TRBV5-1 with TRBJ2-1; 14 nucleotides align to TRBD2. V lost 5 bases and J lost 8; bases outside the gene matches: 9. The CDR3 consists of 16 residues. Germline lookup yields CDR1 SGHRS and CDR2 YFSETQ.

This clonotype has ten or more counts. The gene calls are TRBV6-2 or TRBV6-3 and TRBJ2-3; D gene uncertain. The CDR3 totals 12 residues. The V end lost 4 bases, the J end lost 9 bases, and 11 bases lay between the germline ends. Germline-derived CDR1 and CDR2 are MNHEY and SVGEGT. The CDR3, as DNA: TGTGCCAGCAGTTCGGGCCTCCTCACGCAGTATTTT. Its translation is CASSSGLLTQYF.

This clonotype occurred a few times. The chain has TRBV7-6 and TRBJ2-5; a possible D gene is TRBD1 (5 bases). CDR3 length equals 14 residues. V was clipped by 5 bases and J by 2 bases, with 12 bases between them. From germline, CDR1 is SGHVS and CDR2 FNYEAQ. CDR3 in amino acids: CASSAQQGQETQYF. Here the CDR3 DNA reads TGTGCCAGCAGCGCCCAGCAGGGTCAAGAGACCCAGTACTTC.

This clonotype occurred many times. The chain is built from TRBV7-8 and TRBJ2-3; 10 nucleotides align to TRBD2. V lost 5 bases, J lost 6 bases, and 11 bases stayed unmatched. Germline loops: CDR1 SGHVS, CDR2 FQNEAQ. CDR3 length equals 16 residues. The CDR3 here is CASSPGLAEDTDTQYF. CDR3 DNA sequence: TGTGCCAGCAGCCCAGGACTAGCGGAAGATACGGATACGCAGTATTTT.

The chain joins TRBV5-1 to TRBJ2-2, with D possibly TRBD1 on 6 matching bases. Germline CDR1 and CDR2: SGHRS and YFSETQ. V shed 5 bases and J shed 5 bases, with 10 bases lying between them. This CDR3 contains 13 residues. The DNA of the CDR3 is TGCGCCAGCAGGGGGACACTTACCGGGGAGCTGTTTTTT. This gives the protein CASRGTLTGELFF.

CDR3 in amino acids: CASSITPSGTPQDTQYF. The CDR3 bases are TGTGCCAGCAGCATTACCCCTAGCGGAACCCCACAGGATACGCAGTATTTT. This chain connects TRBV7-9 to TRBJ2-3; 7 bases map to TRBD2. The junction had 17 bases not matched to a gene; V was cut back by 5 bases and J by 6 bases. The CDR3 is 17 residues long. Per the germline V gene, CDR1 is SEHNR and CDR2 is FQNEAQ (reference sequence).

This clonotype has just a few counts. CDR3 nucleotides: TGTGCCAGCTCCGAACAGGCTAACTATGGCTACACCTTC. It encodes CASSEQANYGYTF. The J gene is TRBJ1-2, the V gene TRBV18; maybe TRBD1 (5 bases). The CDR3 sequence is 13 residues long. V gave up 6 bases and J gave up 0 bases, with 8 bases separating them. Per the germline V gene, CDR1 is KGHSH and CDR2 is LQKENI.

This clonotype was seen ten or more times. The chain uses TRBV4-2 and TRBJ2-5; maybe TRBD1 (6 bases). This CDR3 is built from 15 residues. The V gene's germline CDR1 is LGHNA and CDR2 YNFKEQ. The V and J ends lost 5 bases and 4 bases respectively, with 17 bases between them. In DNA, the CDR3 is TGTGCCAGCAGCTTGGGGCAGGGGACCCTAGAGACCCAGTACTTC. It yields the protein CASSLGQGTLETQYF.

The chain has TRBV20-1 and TRBJ2-1, with D maybe TRBD1 (6 bases). Germline V lookup: CDR1 DFQATT, CDR2 SNEGSKA (reference sequence). V lost 0 bases and J lost 1, with 16 bases in between. The CDR3 runs 17 residues. CDR3 DNA: TGCAGTGCTAGAGATAGCACAGGGAAGGTTTCCTACAATGAGCAGTTCTTC. Translation gives CSARDSTGKVSYNEQFF.

In this sample, this clonotype turned up a few times. V and J are TRBV27 and TRBJ2-1; D may be TRBD1 (6 bases). This CDR3 region has 15 residues. V was shortened by 6 bases and J by 0 bases, with 12 bases between the two germline ends. In germline, CDR1 is MNHEY, CDR2 SMNVEV (reference sequence). CDR3: CASRGAASSYNEQFF. The CDR3 coding sequence is TGTGCCAGCAGGGGGGCCGCGAGCTCCTACAATGAGCAGTTCTTC.